The text below deals with one TCR beta chain. The data were obtained in a study of control samples from healthy donors and cancer patients. The protocol was immunoSEQ multiplex PCR, while the TCRdb copy is restricted to in-frame clones and leaves out a portion. Here the sample spans tens of thousands of clones, over 90% being singletons. The TCR originated in a woman in her forties or fifties with head and neck cancer. Material: PBMCs.

The CDR3 region has the DNA TGTGCAAGTCGCTTGACAGGGGGGACCTTAACGGGGGCCAACGTCCTGACTTTC. Translation: CASRLTGGTLTGANVLTF. This rearrangement joins TRBV12-2 to TRBJ2-6; the table's TRBD1 call for D was not verified on the DNA. TRBV12-2 is a recognized pseudogene. CDR3 size: 18 residues.